This T cell receptor beta chain was captured in a study of cytomegalovirus exposure and HLA in healthy donors. This CDR3 region has 15 residues. Trimming shortened V by 4 bases and J by 1 base, and 10 bases separated the two germline ends. Germline V gene lookup returns CDR1 SGHTA and CDR2 FQGTGA. Points from the study as a whole: Reports indicated that the classifier achieved high specificity and sensitivity in diagnosing cytomegalovirus status. First-cohort TCR clusters tended to co-occur in the roughly 130 validation repertoires, a later analysis found.

Clones were read by immunoSEQ multiplex PCR, and TCRdb kept only the in-frame ones, dropping some. This table holds 100,000 to 150,000 clones, around nine tenths found once. In the case of this clone: Its antigen is currently unknown.

This TCR was sampled from a young woman in good health and CMV-seronegative. The sequenced sample was PBMCs. V is TRBV7-3 and J is TRBJ2-2; D is perhaps TRBD1 (6 bases). The CDR3 DNA is TGTGCCAGCAGCTCCCCGGGACAGAACACCGGGGAGCTGTTTTTT. Its translation: CASSSPGQNTGELFF. Supplemented by reference TRBV7-3 and TRBJ2-2, the full variable domain reads GAGVSQTPSNKVTEKGKYVELRCDPISGHTALYWYRQSLGQGPEFLIYFQGTGAADDSGLPNDRFFAVRPEGSVSTLKIQRTERGDSAVYLCASSSPGQNTGELFFGEGSRLTVL.